What follows describes a single T cell receptor (beta chain). Clones were read by immunoSEQ multiplex PCR, and TCRdb kept only the in-frame ones, dropping some. The repertoire consists of about 99,000 clones, with roughly nine tenths occurring once and the leading ten covering 0.25% to 0.35%. These data originate in a study of OX40 agonist ivuxolimab in advanced cancers. Overall study: Ivuxolimab, an agonist antibody against OX40 (CD134), was given to patients.

The germline V gene encodes CDR1 MNHEY and CDR2 SVGAGI. The CDR3 has 16 residues. Trimming shortened V by 0 bases and J by 9 bases, and 15 bases separated the two germline ends. The source was CD4+ or CD8+ T cells sorted from blood, collected in a trial of the OX40 agonist ivuxolimab. The rearrangement joins TRBV6-5 to TRBJ1-6; D is unresolved. The receptor was isolated from an adult with an advanced solid tumor such as melanoma, head and neck, liver or kidney cancer. The CDR3 loop reads CASSYSKLQVRSPLHF. CDR3 coding DNA: TGTGCCAGCAGTTACTCGAAGCTTCAGGTCCGTTCACCCCTCCACTTT.